One and the same sample provided the 26 T cell receptor beta chains below, sequenced in a study of shared clonotypes between healthy human individuals. The method was immunoSEQ multiplex PCR; TCRdb's version includes in-frame clones alone and lacks a portion of them. The profile shows hundreds of thousands of clones, about 95% of them singletons. The sequencing input was naive CD4+ T cells sorted from blood. Described subset: CD45RA+ positively selected. All receptors derive from a woman aged 25 to 45 in good health.

This chain links TRBV11-2 with TRBJ2-1; TRBD2 is a possible D gene (5 bases). CDR1 and CDR2 (germline): SGHAT, FQNNGV. Trimming took 1 base from V and 7 from J, leaving 17 bases between them. The CDR3 is made up of 16 amino acids. The CDR3 spells CASSLGAYRGSNEQFF. The CDR3 coding sequence is TGTGCCAGCAGCTTAGGGGCCTATCGAGGGAGTAATGAGCAGTTCTTC.

The gene calls are TRBV5-4 and TRBJ1-1; no clear D. V lost 0 bases and J 1 base, leaving 10 bases between the germline ends. There are 15 residues in the CDR3. Germline values: CDR1 SGHNT, CDR2 YYREEE (reference sequence). For the CDR3, the DNA is TGTGCCAGCAGCTTGGATTGGACGCCGAACACTGAAGCTTTCTTT. Translating it yields CASSLDWTPNTEAFF.

The chain carries TRBV28 and TRBJ1-2; TRBD1 might be the D (5 bases). The germline V gene encodes CDR1 MDHEN and CDR2 SYDVKM. The CDR3 contains 14 residues. V lost 2 bases and J lost 7, with 14 bases in between. The CDR3 reads CASSLQGVLSGYTF. The CDR3 bases are TGTGCCAGCAGTTTACAGGGTGTCTTATCTGGCTACACCTTC.

The rearrangement joins TRBV9 to TRBJ2-2; tentatively, D is TRBD2 (6 bases). Per germline, CDR1 SGDLS and CDR2 YYNGEE. CDR3 size: 17 residues. The ends were cut back, 0 bases at V and 7 bases at J, with 19 bases in the middle. CDR3 bases: TGTGCCAGCAGCGTAGCGGGAGTGCCGATGGGCCGCGGGGAGCTGTTTTTT. This encodes CASSVAGVPMGRGELFF.

The chain combines TRBV27 with TRBJ2-7; 12 nucleotides line up with TRBD2. The CDR3 extends over 16 amino acids. CDR1 is MNHEY, CDR2 SMNVEV, per germline (reference sequence). The J segment lost 7 bases and the V segment lost 0 bases, leaving 7 bases of the junction unmatched. CDR3 in DNA: TGTGCCAGCAGTTTATCGCTAGCGGGAGGGCCGAGGGAGCAGTACTTC. Translation: CASSLSLAGGPREQYF.

The chain employs TRBV9 and TRBJ2-2, with 13 bases identical to TRBD2. The CDR3 totals 19 residues. Looked up from germline, CDR1 is SGDLS and CDR2 is YYNGEE. V lost 0 bases to trimming and J lost 4 bases; unmatched junction nucleotides: 9. CDR3 sequence: CASSVATSGRLVGTGELFF. In DNA, the CDR3 is TGTGCCAGCAGCGTAGCGACTAGCGGGAGGCTCGTTGGCACCGGGGAGCTGTTTTTT.

The chain has TRBV4-1 and TRBJ1-2; 10 nucleotides match TRBD1. This CDR3 spans 16 amino acids. After removal of 0 bases from V and 4 bases from J, the junction contained 5 bases not matched to a gene. In germline, CDR1 is MGHRA, CDR2 YSYEKL. The DNA for the CDR3 is TGCGCCAGCAGCCAAGAGTTCAGGACAGGGGGCTATGGCTACACCTTC. It is translated as CASSQEFRTGGYGYTF.

V gene TRBV29-1 combines with J gene TRBJ2-5; perhaps TRBD2 as D (5 bases). The J call may be faulty, since TRBJ2-7 better matches the DNA end. The germline CDR1 and CDR2 sequences are SQVTM and ANQGSEA. This CDR3 contains 13 residues. In nucleotides, the CDR3 is TGCAGCGTTGGTGAGCGGCTGGCCTACGAGCAGTACTTC. Translation: CSVGERLAYEQYF.

The chain links TRBV2 to TRBJ2-5; the D gene is possibly TRBD2 (6 bases). V was cut by 0 bases and J by 6 bases, with 11 bases left in between. This CDR3 is built from 14 residues. Germline V gives CDR1 SNHLY, CDR2 FYNNEI. The CDR3 here is CASSEALEGQTQYF. In DNA, the CDR3 is TGTGCCAGCAGTGAAGCTCTGGAGGGGCAGACCCAGTACTTC.

The chain employs TRBV4-1 and TRBJ1-2, with D perhaps matching TRBD1 (6 bases). Deletions cut 3 bases from V and 0 bases from J, with 20 bases between. The CDR3 is 18 residues long. CDR1 and CDR2 (germline): MGHRA, YSYEKL. The CDR3: CASSQSTGWSFSNYGYTF. DNA of the CDR3: TGCGCCAGCAGCCAGTCTACAGGGTGGTCCTTCTCTAACTATGGCTACACCTTC.

The chain couples TRBV27 to TRBJ1-2; D is ambiguous. Trimming removed 2 bases at V and 4 bases at J, with 8 bases between. The CDR3 spans 13 residues. Germline V gives CDR1 MNHEY, CDR2 SMNVEV (reference sequence). CDR3 DNA sequence: TGTGCCAGCAGTTTAAACCGACTCTATGGCTACACCTTC. Protein product: CASSLNRLYGYTF.

This clone was counted once. The chain combines TRBV28 with TRBJ1-3; 8 bases fit TRBD1. V was pared by 5 bases and J by 2 bases, with 2 bases of the junction left unmatched. Germline V lookup: CDR1 MDHEN, CDR2 SYDVKM. The CDR3 has 14 residues. The CDR3 DNA follows: TGTGCCAGCAGTACAGGGGGAACTGGAAACACCATATATTTT. Protein sequence: CASSTGGTGNTIYF.

V and J are TRBV5-1 and TRBJ2-2, with D unclear. This CDR3 is built from 15 residues. Trimming pared 7 bases from V and 6 bases from J, leaving 19 bases between. CDR1 and CDR2 (germline): SGHRS, YFSETQ. The CDR3 sequence is CASGISGVDAGELFF. CDR3 bases: TGCGCCAGCGGAATCTCCGGCGTGGACGCCGGGGAGCTGTTTTTT.

About this clone: Different DNA sequences within this sample yield the same CDR3. The rearrangement links TRBV20-1 to TRBJ2-7; tentatively, D is TRBD2 (5 bases). The CDR3 extends over 11 amino acids. Germline-derived CDR1 and CDR2 are DFQATT and SNEGSKA (reference sequence). V was trimmed by 6 bases and J by 0 bases, leaving 6 bases between them. CDR3 region: CSARVSYEQYF. CDR3 DNA sequence: TGCAGTGCGCGGGTCTCCTACGAGCAGTACTTC.

The V gene is TRBV7-8, the J gene TRBJ1-5; 7 nucleotides align to TRBD1. V dropped 5 bases and J dropped 4; count of bases not matched to a gene: 2. There are 13 residues in the CDR3. Germline CDR1 and CDR2: SGHVS and FQNEAQ. The CDR3 nucleotides are TGTGCCAGCAGCCTGACAGGGAATCAGCCCCAGCATTTT. Its protein is CASSLTGNQPQHF.

A single count supports this clone. The V call is TRBV19, the J call TRBJ2-5; D gene uncertain. The J call is doubtful: the DNA matches TRBJ2-7 better. The CDR3 consists of 12 residues. Germline V lookup: CDR1 LNHDA, CDR2 SQIVND (reference sequence). The DNA for the CDR3 is TGTGCCAGTAGTCCCCGAAACTACGAGCAGTACTTC. The encoded protein is CASSPRNYEQYF.

The chain is built from TRBV10-2 and TRBJ2-5; possible D gene TRBD2, 6 bases. With the DNA end fitting TRBJ2-7 better, the J assignment may be wrong. Germline-derived CDR1 and CDR2 are WSHSY and SAAADI. The length of the CDR3 is 13 residues. DNA of the CDR3: TGCGCCAGCATGCGCGGGATCTCCCTCGAGCAGTACTTC. Translating it yields CASMRGISLEQYF.

The chain uses TRBV7-9 and TRBJ2-7; possibly TRBD1 for D (6 bases). The germline V gene has CDR1 SEHNR and CDR2 FQNEAQ (reference sequence). This CDR3 spans 14 amino acids. Deletions cut 1 base from V and 4 bases from J, with 11 bases between. The CDR3 region is CASSLDVGQYEQYF. The DNA of the CDR3 is TGTGCCAGCAGCTTAGACGTAGGACAGTACGAGCAGTACTTC.

The chain combines TRBV19 with TRBJ1-1, with D maybe TRBD1 (6 bases). Germline assignment: CDR1 LNHDA and CDR2 SQIVND (reference sequence). The V end lost 7 bases, the J end lost 6 bases, and 18 bases lay between the germline ends. This CDR3 contains 14 residues. CDR3 residues: CASITGFRDSEAFF. The CDR3 DNA sequence: TGTGCCAGTATTACAGGGTTCCGGGATTCTGAAGCTTTCTTT.

This chain links TRBV7-9 with TRBJ1-2; no clear D gene. The CDR3 loop spans 13 amino acids. Trimming left V 0 bases short and J 5 bases short, with 7 bases between. Germline CDR1 SEHNR, CDR2 FQNEAQ (reference sequence). CDR3 nucleotides: TGTGCCAGCAGCTTAGCACCAGGTTATGGCTACACCTTC. Amino acids: CASSLAPGYGYTF.

Here the CDR3 reads CASSLSGSGSYEQYF. The CDR3 bases are TGTGCCAGCAGCTTAAGCGGTAGCGGGAGTTACGAGCAGTACTTC. The J gene is TRBJ2-7, the V gene TRBV7-2, with 9 bases aligning to TRBD2. This CDR3 region has 15 residues. Losses at the gene ends were 2 bases for V and 4 bases for J; bases not matched to a gene: 6. Germline values: CDR1 SGHTA, CDR2 FQGNSA.

The chain uses TRBV11-2 and TRBJ1-3; D is ambiguous. Germline V gene data show CDR1 as SGHAT and CDR2 as FQNNGV. V was pared by 0 bases and J by 7 bases, with 7 bases between. CDR3 length equals 13 residues. CDR3 in DNA: TGTGCCAGCAGCTTAGATTTAAGGAACACCATATATTTT. This sequence encodes CASSLDLRNTIYF.

This chain uses TRBV28 with TRBJ1-2; a possible D gene is TRBD1 (5 bases). This CDR3 spans 15 amino acids. Germline V gene data show CDR1 as MDHEN and CDR2 as SYDVKM. The V and J ends lost 6 bases and 2 bases respectively, with 16 bases between them. The CDR3 DNA reads TGTGCCAGCAGCCACTGGGGCATCTCCAACTATGGCTACACCTTC. This translates into CASSHWGISNYGYTF.

This chain joins TRBV19 and TRBJ2-3, with D possibly matching TRBD1 (5 bases). The germline V gene encodes CDR1 LNHDA and CDR2 SQIVND (reference sequence). The CDR3 consists of 13 residues. Trimming cost V 5 bases and J 3 bases, with 9 bases left between them. In nucleotides, the CDR3 is TGTGCCAGTAGTGTGCAGGGAACAGATACGCAGTATTTT. Protein sequence: CASSVQGTDTQYF.

This sequence joins TRBV19 and TRBJ1-5, with 7 positions matching TRBD1. The junction had 8 bases not matched to a gene; V was cut back by 3 bases and J by 0 bases. This CDR3 contains 17 residues. CDR1 and CDR2 from the germline V gene are LNHDA and SQIVND (reference sequence). The CDR3 DNA follows: TGTGCCAGTAGTATCTCGGCAGGGGGGTATAGCAATCAGCCCCAGCATTTT. It specifies CASSISAGGYSNQPQHF.

This clone was recorded once. The J gene is TRBJ1-1, the V gene TRBV7-6, with TRBD1 matching over 7 bases. CDR1 SGHVS and CDR2 FNYEAQ come from the germline V gene. The CDR3 loop spans 14 amino acids. Trimming at V came to 4 bases and at J to 1 base, leaving 3 bases not matched to a gene. The DNA of the CDR3 is TGTGCCAGCAGCTCACAGGGGACGAACACTGAAGCTTTCTTT. Translated: CASSSQGTNTEAFF. Variable domain in full (rest from reference TRBV7-6 and TRBJ1-1): GAGVSQSPRYKVTKRGQDVALRCDPISGHVSLYWYRQALGQGPEFLTYFNYEAQQDKSGLPNDRFSAERPEGSISTLTIQRTEQRDSAMYRCASSSQGTNTEAFFGQGTRLTVV.